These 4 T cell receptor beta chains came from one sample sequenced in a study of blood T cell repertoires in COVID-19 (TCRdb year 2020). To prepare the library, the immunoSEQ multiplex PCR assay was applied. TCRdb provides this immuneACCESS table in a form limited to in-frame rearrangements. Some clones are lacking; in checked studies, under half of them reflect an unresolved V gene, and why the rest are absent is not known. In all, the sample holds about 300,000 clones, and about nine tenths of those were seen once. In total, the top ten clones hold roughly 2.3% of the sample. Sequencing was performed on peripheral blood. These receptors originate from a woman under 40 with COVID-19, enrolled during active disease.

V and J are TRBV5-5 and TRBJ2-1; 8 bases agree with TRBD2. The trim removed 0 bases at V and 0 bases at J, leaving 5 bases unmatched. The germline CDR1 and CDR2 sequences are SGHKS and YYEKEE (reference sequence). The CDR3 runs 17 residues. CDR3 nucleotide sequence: TGTGCCAGCAGCTTGGAACTAGCGGTATACTCCTACAATGAGCAGTTCTTC. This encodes CASSLELAVYSYNEQFF.

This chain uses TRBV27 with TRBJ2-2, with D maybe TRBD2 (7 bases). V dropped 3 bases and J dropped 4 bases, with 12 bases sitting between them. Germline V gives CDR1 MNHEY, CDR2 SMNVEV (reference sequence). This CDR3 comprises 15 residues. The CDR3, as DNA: TGTGCCAGCAGTTTTAGTAGGGGGGGCACCGGGGAGCTGTTTTTT. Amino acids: CASSFSRGGTGELFF.

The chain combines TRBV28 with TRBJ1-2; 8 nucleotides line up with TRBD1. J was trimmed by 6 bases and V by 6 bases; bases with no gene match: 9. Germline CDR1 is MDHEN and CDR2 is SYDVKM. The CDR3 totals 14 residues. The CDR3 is CASRPGQAGNGYTF. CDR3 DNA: TGTGCCAGCAGGCCGGGACAGGCGGGTAATGGCTACACCTTC.

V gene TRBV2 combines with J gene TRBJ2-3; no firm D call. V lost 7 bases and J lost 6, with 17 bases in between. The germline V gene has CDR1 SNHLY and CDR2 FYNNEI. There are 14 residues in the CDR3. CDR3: CASISLGFGDTQYF. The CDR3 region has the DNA TGTGCCAGCATTTCACTCGGATTCGGGGATACGCAGTATTTT.